The 14 T cell receptor beta chains listed next were all sequenced from one sample in a study of shared clonotypes between healthy human individuals. This table comes from immunoSEQ multiplex PCR, and its TCRdb copy is limited to in-frame clones, with some not included. This repertoire shows approximately 2.4 million clones, around 95% found once; its top ten account for 0.1% to 0.15%. Sequenced sample: naive CD4+ T cells sorted from blood. Subset meaning: CD45RA+ positively selected. Receptor source: a young man in good health.

The chain is built from TRBV30 and TRBJ1-1; weak D call: TRBD1 (5 bases). V was trimmed by 4 bases and J by 5 bases, leaving 14 bases between them. This CDR3 has 13 amino acids. Germline V gene lookup returns CDR1 GTSNPN and CDR2 SVGIG (reference sequence). CDR3 in amino acids: CAWNPGGITEAFF. CDR3 coding DNA: TGTGCCTGGAACCCGGGGGGAATAACTGAAGCTTTCTTT. Full variable domain (rest looked up from reference TRBV30 and TRBJ1-1): SQTIHQWPATLVQPVGSPLSLECTVEGTSNPNLYWYRQAAGRGLQLLFYSVGIGQISSEVPQNLSASRPQDRQFILSSKKLLLSDSGFYLCAWNPGGITEAFFGQGTRLTVV.

This sequence joins TRBV4-1 and TRBJ1-1; tentative D call: TRBD1 (5 bases). CDR1 is MGHRA, CDR2 YSYEKL, per germline. V dropped 7 bases and J dropped 1 base, with 13 bases sitting between them. The CDR3 sequence is 14 residues long. The CDR3 coding sequence is TGCGCCAGCACCTCTCGCCAGGGGAACACTGAAGCTTTCTTT. Its translation is CASTSRQGNTEAFF.

As for this clone: One junction end does not reproduce the germline sequence, and a read error may be involved. The V and J genes are TRBV7-7 and TRBJ2-1; the D is unclear. The CDR3 is made up of 13 amino acids. Germline loops: CDR1 SSHAT, CDR2 FNYEAQ (reference sequence). The CDR3 DNA reads TGTGCTAGCAGCTTAGGATTAGACAATGAGCAGTTCTTC. Protein: CASSLGLDNEQFF.

The rearrangement uses TRBV1 and TRBJ1-5. TRBV1 is recorded as a pseudogene. This CDR3 has 18 residues. CDR3 sequence reads: CTSSQDDQKNKQNQPQHF. As DNA, the CDR3 is TGCACCAGCAGCCAAGATGACCAGAAGAACAAGCAGAATCAGCCCCAGCATTTT.

The chain couples TRBV27 to TRBJ2-4; TRBD2 aligns across 7 bases. In germline, CDR1 is MNHEY, CDR2 SMNVEV (reference sequence). There are 12 residues in the CDR3. J was trimmed by 12 bases and V by 4 bases; bases with no gene match: 6. The CDR3 reads CASSSPPGGQYF. In DNA, the CDR3 is TGTGCCAGCAGTTCCCCACCGGGAGGTCAGTACTTC.

The chain joins TRBV28 to TRBJ1-1; 7 nucleotides match TRBD1. The CDR3 has 17 amino acids. In germline, CDR1 is MDHEN, CDR2 SYDVKM. V shed 3 bases, J shed 4 bases, and the junction held 14 bases outside the gene matches. CDR3 nucleotides: TGTGCCAGCAGTTTGGCGGCAGGGGGAGACTCGGCCACTGAAGCTTTCTTT. Translated, it gives CASSLAAGGDSATEAFF. The variable domain in full, with the rest retrieved from reference TRBV28 and TRBJ1-1, is DVKVTQSSRYLVKRTGEKVFLECVQDMDHENMFWYRQDPGLGLRLIYFSYDVKMKEKGDIPEGYSVSREKKERFSLILESASTNQTSMYLCASSLAAGGDSATEAFFGQGTRLTVV.

The V gene is TRBV18, the J gene TRBJ2-5; D is uncertain. CDR3 length: 15 residues. V was clipped by 2 bases and J by 0 bases, with 10 bases between them. In germline, CDR1 is KGHSH, CDR2 LQKENI. Here the CDR3 reads CASSPNTLYQETQYF. The CDR3 coding sequence is TGTGCCAGCTCACCAAACACGTTGTACCAAGAGACCCAGTACTTC.

The chain uses TRBV6-6 and TRBJ2-3; TRBD1 is a possible D gene (5 bases). Trimming left V 2 bases short and J 2 bases short, with 11 bases between. Germline CDR1 is MNHNY and CDR2 is SVGAGI (reference sequence). The CDR3 runs to 15 residues. This CDR3 is CASSYMGRDTDTQYF. CDR3 nucleotides: TGTGCCAGCAGTTACATGGGCAGGGACACAGATACGCAGTATTTT.

For the CDR3, the DNA is TGTGCCATCAGTGAGTCTTGGACAGATACGCAGTATTTT. It specifies CAISESWTDTQYF. The genes are TRBV10-3 and TRBJ2-3; D not resolved. Germline V gene data show CDR1 as ENHRY and CDR2 as SYGVKD. CDR3 length: 13 residues. Deletions cut 0 bases from V and 3 bases from J, with 4 bases between.

The chain links TRBV7-9 to TRBJ2-7; TRBD2 might be the D (6 bases). The V gene lost 5 bases and the J gene lost 6 bases, with 17 bases spanning the gap. CDR3 length equals 14 residues. CDR1 is SEHNR and CDR2 is FQNEAQ in the germline V gene (reference sequence). CDR3 protein: CASSPGTLPGEQYF. In DNA, the CDR3 is TGTGCCAGCAGCCCCGGGACTCTGCCTGGCGAGCAGTACTTC.

This clone has only one observation. The chain recombines TRBV2 with TRBJ1-5, with D possibly matching TRBD1 (5 bases). With 4 bases removed from V and 3 bases from J, the gap between germline ends came to 13 bases. The CDR3 runs 15 residues. CDR1 is SNHLY, CDR2 FYNNEI, per germline. CDR3 sequence (DNA): TGTGCCAGCAGTGGGGGCAGGGCTTTCAATCAGCCCCAGCATTTT. Translated, it gives CASSGGRAFNQPQHF.

A note on this clone: Within the sample, other DNA sequences also encode this same CDR3. CDR3 region: CASSELGADGYTF. The CDR3, as DNA: TGTGCCAGCAGTGAATTGGGGGCGGATGGCTACACCTTC. V usage is TRBV2 and J usage is TRBJ1-2, with a weak D call TRBD1 (6 bases). V lost 2 bases to trimming and J lost 6 bases, with 10 bases between them. Germline CDR1 and CDR2: SNHLY and FYNNEI. This CDR3 has 13 amino acids.

A note on this clone: Within the sample, other DNA sequences also encode this same CDR3. This rearrangement joins TRBV2 to TRBJ2-2, with D possibly TRBD1 on 5 matching bases. In germline, CDR1 is SNHLY, CDR2 FYNNEI. The CDR3 has 14 amino acids. V was shortened by 4 bases and J by 0 bases, with 6 bases between the two germline ends. The CDR3 DNA sequence: TGTGCCAGCAGTGTGACAGCGAACACCGGGGAGCTGTTTTTT. Its translation: CASSVTANTGELFF.

Points on this clone: Other DNA variants within this sample encode the same CDR3. The rearrangement uses TRBV5-1 and TRBJ1-5; TRBD1 is a possible D gene (6 bases). Germline V gene data show CDR1 as SGHRS and CDR2 as YFSETQ. The CDR3 is 15 residues long. V was trimmed by 0 bases and J by 2 bases, leaving 9 bases between them. CDR3 DNA: TGCGCCAGCAGCTTGGGTCCAGGGGGCAATCAGCCCCAGCATTTT. This translates into CASSLGPGGNQPQHF.